This T cell receptor (beta chain) was identified during a study of T cells after posttransplantation cyclophosphamide. Clones were sequenced by immunoSEQ multiplex PCR, and TCRdb holds only the in-frame ones, with some missing. The data show 16,000 or so clones, with none appearing a single time. Cyclophosphamide on days +3 and +4 followed busulfan-fludarabine conditioning and a marrow graft. The sample holds many counts of this clone. The sample consisted of PBMCs, taken after allogeneic stem cell transplant with posttransplant cyclophosphamide. The receptor's source is a female patient aged 30 to 40 who received an allogeneic stem cell transplant from a related donor, was CMV-positive, and had no GVHD. Some T cells may be provided by the graft donor.

The CDR3 loop is CASSVYRPSPAIGYTF. CDR3 bases: TGTGCCAGCAGTGTATACAGGCCATCCCCAGCTATTGGCTACACCTTC. The chain employs TRBV7-9 and TRBJ1-2; TRBD1 is a possible D gene (5 bases). Germline V gene data show CDR1 as SEHNR and CDR2 as FQNEAQ (reference sequence). This CDR3 has 16 residues. With 6 bases removed from V and 7 bases from J, the gap between germline ends came to 24 bases.